This T cell receptor (beta chain) appears in the sequencing data of a study of T cells in women clearing cervical HPV infection. Study details: Women with histologically confirmed HPV16-related CIN3 or worse, 2 with invasive cancer, served as cases. No precancer developed; the control's incident HPV16 infection cleared within 12 months.

Looked up from germline, CDR1 is SGHNT and CDR2 is YYREEE (reference sequence). The CDR3 runs to 16 residues. V gave up 5 bases and J gave up 3 bases; unmatched junction bases: 10. Clones were sequenced by immunoSEQ multiplex PCR, and TCRdb holds only the in-frame ones, with some missing. Seen in this sample are roughly 48,000 clones; the ten most common clones hold around 1.6%. As concerns this clone: The read falls 3 residues short of the CDR3 end, and the missing part is taken from the germline J gene.

The chain is built from TRBV5-4 and TRBJ2-1; 8 positions agree with TRBD2. The source material was blood buffy coat. The sequence was obtained from a woman between 18 and 69 years old with a cervical HPV16 infection that either progressed to CIN3+ or cleared (not recorded which). The CDR3 DNA, read in part, is TGTGCCAGCAGTCATACCGGGACTAGGCGCTACAATGAG. Translation gives CASSHTGTRRYNE. The whole CDR3 sequence is CASSHTGTRRYNEQFF.